The text below deals with one TCR beta chain. The data stem from a study of blood T cell repertoires in COVID-19. Study-wide background: COVID-19 samples collected from the United States, Italy and Spain covered acute and convalescent phases. Nucleic acid was either cDNA or gDNA, and it came from T cells, B-cell-depleted T cells, or PBMCs.

Germline V lookup: CDR1 DFQATT, CDR2 SNEGSKA (reference sequence). The CDR3 sequence is 13 residues long. Trimming stripped 3 bases from V and 8 bases from J, with 13 bases between. Under the authors' procedure: Amplification of reference gene primers provided the estimated nucleated cell counts. Profiled with immunoSEQ multiplex PCR; TCRdb holds only in-frame clones, not every one. V, J and clone size are taken as reported in that table, and D and trimming were inferred from the DNA itself. The sample includes over 80,000 clones, roughly 76% of them seen just once. This chain joins TRBV20-1 and TRBJ1-4; no firm D call. This receptor was obtained from a woman aged 50 to 65 with acute or convalescent COVID-19. Sequencing was performed on peripheral blood. The CDR3 spells CSASAEGQEKLFF. CDR3 bases: TGCAGTGCTAGTGCCGAGGGTCAGGAAAAACTGTTTTTT.